This T cell receptor beta chain was sequenced during a study of blood T cell repertoires in COVID-19. Authors' analysis steps: For nucleated cells, counts were estimated from reference gene primer amplification. Method: immunoSEQ multiplex PCR; TCRdb's copy keeps in-frame clones and lacks some. D and trimming were read from the DNA, whereas the V and J calls and clone size are those reported in that table. The table lists about 190,000 clones, around nine tenths of them singletons. The receptor was derived from a middle-aged woman who had recovered from COVID-19. Sequencing was carried out using peripheral blood.

The CDR3 nucleotides are TGCGCCAGCAGCTTGGCCGTAGGGGGCTCGGGCTACACCTTC. The encoded protein is CASSLAVGGSGYTF. The chain uses TRBV5-1 and TRBJ1-2, with 7 bases lining up with TRBD1. Trimming cost V 0 bases and J 8 bases; bases outside gene matches: 7. The CDR3 totals 14 residues. CDR1 is SGHRS and CDR2 is YFSETQ in the germline V gene.